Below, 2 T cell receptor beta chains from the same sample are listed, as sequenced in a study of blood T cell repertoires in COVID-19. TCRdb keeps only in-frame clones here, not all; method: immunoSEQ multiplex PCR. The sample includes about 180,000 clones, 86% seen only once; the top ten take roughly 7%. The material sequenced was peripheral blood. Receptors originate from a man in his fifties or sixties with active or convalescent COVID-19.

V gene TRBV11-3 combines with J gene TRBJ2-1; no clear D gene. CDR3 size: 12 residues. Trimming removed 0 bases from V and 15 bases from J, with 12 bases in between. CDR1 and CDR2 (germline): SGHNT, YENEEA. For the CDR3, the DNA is TGTGCCAGCAGCTTAGATCGTGGTAGTGGGTTCTTC. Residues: CASSLDRGSGFF.

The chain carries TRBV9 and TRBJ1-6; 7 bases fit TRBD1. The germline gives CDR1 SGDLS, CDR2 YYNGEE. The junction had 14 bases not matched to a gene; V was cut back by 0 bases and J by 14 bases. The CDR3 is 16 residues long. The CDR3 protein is CASSVGEGQGTGALHF. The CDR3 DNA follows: TGTGCCAGCAGCGTAGGAGAGGGGCAGGGTACAGGGGCCCTCCACTTT.